One and the same sample provided the 24 T cell receptor beta chains below, sequenced in a study of T cell responses to AZD1222 COVID-19 vaccine. Assay: immunoSEQ multiplex PCR; the TCRdb copy retains only in-frame clones and omits some. The sample shows fewer than 180,000 clones, around 94% of them seen only once. Sequenced material: peripheral blood, taken on day 0 of AZD1222 vaccination. These receptors all stem from an adult in good health.

This clone was found once. The same CDR3 is also encoded by other DNA sequences in this sample. The rearrangement uses TRBV6-4 and TRBJ1-6; 9 nucleotides line up with TRBD1. After removal of 3 bases from V and 9 bases from J, the junction contained 3 bases not matched to a gene. The CDR3 length is 14 residues. The germline V gene encodes CDR1 MRHNA and CDR2 SNTAGT. Here the CDR3 reads CASSETGGGSPLHF. The CDR3 bases are TGTGCCAGCAGTGAAACAGGGGGCGGTTCACCCCTCCACTTT.

This clone was detected only a few times. The rearrangement uses TRBV13 and TRBJ2-2; 13 nucleotides line up with TRBD2. The CDR3 sequence is 17 residues long. The germline gives CDR1 PRHDT, CDR2 FYEKMQ (reference sequence). V was clipped by 5 bases and J by 1 base; unmatched bases: 4. CDR3 amino acids: CASSPRTSGGNTGELFF. The CDR3 DNA reads as TGTGCCAGCAGCCCCCGGACTAGCGGGGGGAACACCGGGGAGCTGTTTTTT.

The V and J genes are TRBV19 and TRBJ1-1, with D maybe TRBD1 (5 bases). CDR1 is LNHDA and CDR2 is SQIVND in the germline V gene (reference sequence). The CDR3 is 15 residues long. V gave up 2 bases and J gave up 0 bases, with 10 bases separating them. For the CDR3, the DNA is TGTGCCAGTAGTATACGTGGGACGGTGAACACTGAAGCTTTCTTT. Translating it yields CASSIRGTVNTEAFF.

The chain has TRBV29-1 and TRBJ2-2; D assignment may be TRBD1 or TRBD2 (6 bases each). Per the germline V gene, CDR1 is SQVTM and CDR2 is ANQGSEA. Deletions cut 3 bases from V and 1 base from J, with 9 bases between. This CDR3 is built from 14 residues. CDR3 residues: CSVEEGVNTGELFF. The CDR3 DNA reads as TGCAGCGTTGAGGAGGGGGTGAACACCGGGGAGCTGTTTTTT.

The gene calls are TRBV18 and TRBJ1-4; no clear D gene. Between the trimmed V and J ends, which lost 4 bases and 8 bases, there was a span of 8 bases. CDR3 length: 12 residues. Germline loops: CDR1 KGHSH, CDR2 LQKENI. The CDR3 loop is CASSRLGEKLFF. The CDR3 nucleotides read TGTGCCAGCTCACGACTGGGGGAAAAACTGTTTTTT.

V is TRBV4-1 and J is TRBJ2-3; 8 bases align to TRBD2. V dropped 4 bases and J dropped 5; count of bases not matched to a gene: 8. This CDR3 contains 15 residues. Germline V gives CDR1 MGHRA, CDR2 YSYEKL. This chain's CDR3 is CASSPLGREVDTQYF. The CDR3 nucleotides read TGCGCCAGCAGCCCCCTAGGGCGGGAGGTAGATACGCAGTATTTT.

The genes are TRBV7-8 and TRBJ1-3; TRBD1 aligns across 8 bases. CDR1 SGHVS and CDR2 FQNEAQ come from the germline V gene. The CDR3 covers 15 residues. V gave up 8 bases and J gave up 2 bases; unmatched junction bases: 8. CDR3 protein: CASSPTGGAGNTIYF. DNA for the CDR3: TGTGCCAGCTCACCAACAGGGGGAGCTGGAAACACCATATATTTT.

The gene calls are TRBV2 and TRBJ1-5; D remains unclear. CDR3 length equals 15 residues. V was pared by 3 bases and J by 7 bases, with 16 bases between. Germline-derived CDR1 and CDR2 are SNHLY and FYNNEI. The CDR3 region is CASSDGVFGLQPQHF. In DNA, the CDR3 is TGTGCCAGCAGTGACGGGGTGTTTGGGCTGCAGCCCCAGCATTTT.

The genes are TRBV28 and TRBJ1-2; D call uncertain. In germline, CDR1 is MDHEN, CDR2 SYDVKM. There are 13 residues in the CDR3. V was cut by 6 bases and J by 4 bases, with 12 bases left in between. In DNA form, the CDR3 reads TGTGCCAGCAGCCCCAGGTACTCCTATGGCTACACCTTC. It codes for CASSPRYSYGYTF.

The chain links TRBV19 to TRBJ2-5; 14 bases are shared with TRBD2. Unmatched junction bases numbered 6, after V lost 3 bases and J lost 0 bases. This CDR3 is built from 18 residues. CDR1 LNHDA and CDR2 SQIVND come from the germline V gene (reference sequence). The CDR3 protein is CASSIPGTSGSYQETQYF. The CDR3 DNA reads TGTGCCAGTAGTATCCCCGGGACTAGCGGGAGTTACCAAGAGACCCAGTACTTC.

The V gene is TRBV7-9, the J gene TRBJ1-2; no definite D call. In germline, CDR1 is SEHNR, CDR2 FQNEAQ (reference sequence). The CDR3 totals 13 residues. V lost 7 bases to trimming and J lost 1 base, with 10 bases between them. The chain's CDR3 is CASTDYLNYGYTF. The CDR3 DNA sequence: TGTGCCAGCACCGATTACCTTAACTATGGCTACACCTTC.

The rearrangement links TRBV5-1 to TRBJ1-3; D gene ambiguous. The germline gives CDR1 SGHRS, CDR2 YFSETQ. Deletions cut 0 bases from V and 4 bases from J, with 17 bases between. The CDR3 covers 17 residues. The CDR3 is CASSLVAVRPRGNTIYF. The CDR3 DNA follows: TGCGCCAGCAGCTTGGTCGCGGTTCGCCCCCGGGGAAACACCATATATTTT.

The V gene is TRBV4-1, the J gene TRBJ1-5; D is uncertain. The germline V gene encodes CDR1 MGHRA and CDR2 YSYEKL. There are 13 residues in the CDR3. The V end lost 2 bases, the J end lost 2 bases, and 4 bases lay between the germline ends. The CDR3 here is CASSQSRNQPQHF. The CDR3 bases are TGCGCCAGCAGCCAATCGCGCAATCAGCCCCAGCATTTT.

The J gene is TRBJ2-7, the V gene TRBV12-3 or TRBV12-4; unclear D gene. The CDR3 runs 12 residues. V was pared by 1 base and J by 6 bases, with 7 bases between. The CDR3, as DNA: TGTGCCAGCAGTTTAGACGGTAGCGAGCAGTACGTC. Amino acid sequence: CASSLDGSEQYV.

V and J are TRBV7-3 and TRBJ2-3; D remains unclear. Trimming shortened V by 1 base and J by 2 bases, and 7 bases separated the two germline ends. This CDR3 has 14 residues. The germline V gene has CDR1 SGHTA and CDR2 FQGTGA. The CDR3 reads CASSLNLITDTQYF. CDR3 DNA: TGTGCCAGCAGCTTAAACCTAATCACAGATACGCAGTATTTT.

The CDR3 loop is CASSQRSSGRIHNEQFF. In nucleotides, the CDR3 is TGTGCCAGCAGCCAAAGGTCTAGCGGGAGAATTCACAATGAGCAGTTCTTC. J is TRBJ2-1 and V is TRBV4-2, with TRBD2 identical over 10 bases. The germline gives CDR1 LGHNA, CDR2 YNFKEQ. CDR3 length: 17 amino acids. V was pared by 2 bases and J by 5 bases, with 9 bases of the junction left unmatched.

V and J are TRBV19 and TRBJ1-6, with TRBD1 as a possible D gene (5 bases). The CDR3 length is 15 residues. CDR1 and CDR2 from the germline V gene are LNHDA and SQIVND (reference sequence). V lost 10 bases to trimming and J lost 7 bases, with 20 bases between them. The CDR3 reads CATDKRRGRNSPLHF. The CDR3 bases are TGTGCCACCGATAAGAGACGGGGCAGGAATTCACCCCTCCACTTT.

V is TRBV2 and J is TRBJ1-1; D is unresolved. The CDR3 is 9 amino acids. CDR1 SNHLY and CDR2 FYNNEI come from the germline V gene. The ends were cut back, 3 bases at V and 11 bases at J, with 4 bases in the middle. The CDR3 bases are TGTGCCAGCAGTGAGAGGGCTTTCTTT. Translating it yields CASSERAFF.

The J gene is TRBJ1-1, the V gene TRBV2, with no clear D. With 3 bases removed from V and 1 base from J, the gap between germline ends came to 9 bases. Germline CDR1 is SNHLY and CDR2 is FYNNEI. The CDR3 contains 14 residues. The CDR3 here is CASSDGLGNTEAFF. CDR3 bases: TGTGCCAGCAGTGATGGACTGGGGAACACTGAAGCTTTCTTT.

The V call is TRBV3-1 (or the pseudogene TRBV3-2), the J call TRBJ2-5, with D unresolved. CDR1 and CDR2 (germline): LGHDT, YNNKEL (reference sequence). Trimming left V 0 bases short and J 4 bases short, with 12 bases between. This CDR3 contains 15 residues. CDR3 sequence (DNA): TGTGCCAGCAGCCAAGAACATGTTACGGTAGAGACCCAGTACTTC. As protein: CASSQEHVTVETQYF.

The rearrangement joins TRBV9 to TRBJ1-1, with TRBD1 as a possible D gene (5 bases). The V end was cut by 4 bases, the J end by 5 bases, with 27 bases between. CDR3 length equals 18 residues. The germline V gene has CDR1 SGDLS and CDR2 YYNGEE. The CDR3 DNA follows: TGTGCCAGCAGCTCCATGGGGGGAGCGCACACAGGTAGGACTGAAGCTTTCTTT. It yields the protein CASSSMGGAHTGRTEAFF.

V and J are TRBV27 and TRBJ2-2; D tentatively reads TRBD1 or TRBD2 (6 bases each). Germline CDR1 and CDR2: MNHEY and SMNVEV (reference sequence). Trimming took 3 bases from V and 6 from J, leaving 14 bases between them. The CDR3 contains 15 residues. The CDR3 is CASSFGPEGAGELFF. DNA for the CDR3: TGTGCCAGCAGTTTCGGCCCGGAGGGGGCCGGGGAGCTGTTTTTT.

CDR3 nucleotides: TGTGCCAGCAGCTTGGCCCCCGCAAGGCGGGCAGATACGCAGTATTTT. Translated: CASSLAPARRADTQYF. The chain carries TRBV5-4 and TRBJ2-3; a weak D match, TRBD2 (5 bases). Per the germline V gene, CDR1 is SGHNT and CDR2 is YYREEE (reference sequence). This CDR3 is 16 amino acids long. Trimming pared 0 bases from V and 4 bases from J, leaving 15 bases between.

The V and J genes are TRBV12-3 or TRBV12-4 and TRBJ1-2; D possibly corresponds to TRBD1 (5 bases). V was trimmed by 5 bases and J by 2 bases, leaving 9 bases between them. The CDR3 extends over 13 amino acids. The CDR3 region has the DNA TGTGCCAGCAGTAACCGGGACAACTATGGCTACACCTTC. It specifies CASSNRDNYGYTF.